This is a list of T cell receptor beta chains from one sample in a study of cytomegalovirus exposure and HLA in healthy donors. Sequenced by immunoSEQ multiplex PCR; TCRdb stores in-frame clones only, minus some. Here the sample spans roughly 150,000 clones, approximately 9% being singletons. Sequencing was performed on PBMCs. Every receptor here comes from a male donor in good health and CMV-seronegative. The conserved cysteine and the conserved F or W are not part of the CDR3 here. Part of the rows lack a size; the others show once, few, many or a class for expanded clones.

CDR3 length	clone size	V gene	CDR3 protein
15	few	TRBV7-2	ASSLYRLGGKPYEQY
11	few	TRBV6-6	ASSPGGNQPQH
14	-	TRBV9	ASSRGGTGISYEQY
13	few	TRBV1	TSSHWTSGVYEQY
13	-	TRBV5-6	ASSGRDRDNYGYT
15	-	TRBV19	ASRELFTGETNYGYT
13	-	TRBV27	ASSLRGNSNQPQH
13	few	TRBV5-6	ASVTRGGTNYGYT
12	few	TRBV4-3	ASSQVGENTEAF
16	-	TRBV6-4	ASSGGPLNNSANYGYT
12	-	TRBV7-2	ASSLEGGGKGYT
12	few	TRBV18	ASSPEVGGEKLF
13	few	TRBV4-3	ASSQGTGMGETQY
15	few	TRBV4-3	ASSQGAYRVRGTEAF
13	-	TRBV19	ASSMLAGVINEQF
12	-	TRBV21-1	ASSKRHTGRGVF
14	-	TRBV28	ASSLSPQGGAYERY
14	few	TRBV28	ASSLVGSSSYNEQF
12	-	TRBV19	ASSIAGSTGELF
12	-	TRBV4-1	ASSQGSQTGEQF
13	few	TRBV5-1	ASSLDRYSGNTIY
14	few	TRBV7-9	ASSLEGTGGNEKLF
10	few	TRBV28	ASSLSGMGYT
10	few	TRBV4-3	ASSLELGPLH
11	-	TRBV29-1	SVETSAKNIQY
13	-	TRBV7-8	ASSPRTAVNTEAF
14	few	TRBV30	AWSVGEGGTTDTQY
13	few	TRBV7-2	ASSAASGRRGEQY
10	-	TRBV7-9	ASSLGRDEQF
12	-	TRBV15	ATARTRVESPLH
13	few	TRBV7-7	ASSLAGHSTDTQY
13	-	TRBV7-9	ASTPGLAAYNEQF
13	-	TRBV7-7	ASSLAGGSQETQY
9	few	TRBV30	ACTGGTEAF
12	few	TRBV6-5	ASAGSYSNQPQH
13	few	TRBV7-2	ASSETSGGGNEQF
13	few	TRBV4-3	ASSQDRTTSGSRF
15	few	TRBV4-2	ASSQDFGLAGAMGQF
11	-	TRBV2	AGRGGSYNEQF
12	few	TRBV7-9	ASSFWDRRETQY
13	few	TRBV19	ASSIRNRANEKLF
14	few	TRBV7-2	ASSSRTGGLTDTQY
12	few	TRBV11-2	ASSVDRGGNEQF
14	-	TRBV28	ASSLHSGSSGTEAF
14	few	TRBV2	ASTEERDSGANVLT
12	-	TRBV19	ASSTSPSNQPQH
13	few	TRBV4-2	ASSQDGNRADTQY
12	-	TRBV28	ASSRDREDQPQH